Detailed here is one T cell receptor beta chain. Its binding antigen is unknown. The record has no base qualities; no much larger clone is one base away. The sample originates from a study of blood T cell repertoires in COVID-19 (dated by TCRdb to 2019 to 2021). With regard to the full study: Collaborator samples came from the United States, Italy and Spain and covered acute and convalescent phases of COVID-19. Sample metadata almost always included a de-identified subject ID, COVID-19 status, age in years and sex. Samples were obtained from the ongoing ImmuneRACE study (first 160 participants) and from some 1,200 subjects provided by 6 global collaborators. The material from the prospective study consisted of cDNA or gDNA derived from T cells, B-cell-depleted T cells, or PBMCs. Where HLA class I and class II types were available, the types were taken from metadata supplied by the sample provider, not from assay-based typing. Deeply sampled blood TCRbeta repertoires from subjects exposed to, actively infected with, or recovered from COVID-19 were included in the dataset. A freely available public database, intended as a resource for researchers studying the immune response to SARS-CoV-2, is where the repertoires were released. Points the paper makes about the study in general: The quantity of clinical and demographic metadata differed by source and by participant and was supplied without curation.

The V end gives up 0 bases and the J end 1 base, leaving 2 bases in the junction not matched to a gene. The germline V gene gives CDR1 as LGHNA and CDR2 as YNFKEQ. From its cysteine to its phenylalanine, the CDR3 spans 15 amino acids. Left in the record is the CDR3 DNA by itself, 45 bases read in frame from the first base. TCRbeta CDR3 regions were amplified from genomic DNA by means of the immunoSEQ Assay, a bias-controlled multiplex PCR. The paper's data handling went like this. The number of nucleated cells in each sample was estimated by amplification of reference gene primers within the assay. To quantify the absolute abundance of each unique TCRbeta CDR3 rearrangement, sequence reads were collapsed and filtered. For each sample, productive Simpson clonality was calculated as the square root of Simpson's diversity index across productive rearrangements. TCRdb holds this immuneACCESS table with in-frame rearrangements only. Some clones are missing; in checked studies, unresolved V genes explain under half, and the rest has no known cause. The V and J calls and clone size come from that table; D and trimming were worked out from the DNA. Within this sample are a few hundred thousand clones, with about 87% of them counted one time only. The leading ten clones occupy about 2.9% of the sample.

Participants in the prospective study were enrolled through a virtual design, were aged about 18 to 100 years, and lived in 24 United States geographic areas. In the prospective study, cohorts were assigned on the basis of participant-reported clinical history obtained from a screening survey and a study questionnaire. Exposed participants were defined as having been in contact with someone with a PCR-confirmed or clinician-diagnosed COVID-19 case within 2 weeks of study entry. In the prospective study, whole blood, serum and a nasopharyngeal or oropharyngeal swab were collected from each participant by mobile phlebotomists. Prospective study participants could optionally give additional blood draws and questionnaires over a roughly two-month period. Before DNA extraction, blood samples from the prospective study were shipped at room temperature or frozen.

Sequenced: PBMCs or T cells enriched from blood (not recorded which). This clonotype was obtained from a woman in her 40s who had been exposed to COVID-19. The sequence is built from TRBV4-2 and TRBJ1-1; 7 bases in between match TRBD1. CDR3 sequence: CASSQDRDRNTEAFF. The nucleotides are TGTGCCAGCAGCCAAGACCGGGACAGGAACACTGAAGCTTTCTTT.